Sequencing of this T cell receptor (beta chain) was carried out in a study of CD8+ T cells in alopecia areata. Study as a whole: The study gave treated patients oral tofacitinib at 5 to 10 mg twice daily.

As to treatment: oral pan-JAK inhibitor, 5-10 mg twice daily. The sequencing template was cDNA reverse transcribed from extracted RNA. The data were produced by immunoSEQ multiplex PCR, yet TCRdb's version contains in-frame clones alone and is incomplete. The sample includes approximately 110,000 clones, roughly 50% of them seen just once. V lost 4 bases and J 3 bases, leaving 11 bases between the germline ends. Germline lookup yields CDR1 SGHDT and CDR2 YYEEEE. CDR3 length equals 13 residues. This sequence was found in a human donor with alopecia areata. The sequenced sample was CD4+ T cells sorted from blood, obtained at week 24, from a patient treated with tofacitinib. V is TRBV5-6 and J is TRBJ2-7, with a weak D call TRBD2 (6 bases). The CDR3 bases are TGTGCCAGCAGCCTCGGGAGAAACTACGAGCAGTACTTC. It is translated as CASSLGRNYEQYF. The whole variable domain, remainder taken from reference TRBV5-6 and TRBJ2-7, is DAGVTQSPTHLIKTRGQQVTLRCSPKSGHDTVSWYQQALGQGPQFIFQYYEEEERQRGNFPDRFSGHQFPNYSSELNVNALLLGDSALYLCASSLGRNYEQYFGPGTRLTVT.